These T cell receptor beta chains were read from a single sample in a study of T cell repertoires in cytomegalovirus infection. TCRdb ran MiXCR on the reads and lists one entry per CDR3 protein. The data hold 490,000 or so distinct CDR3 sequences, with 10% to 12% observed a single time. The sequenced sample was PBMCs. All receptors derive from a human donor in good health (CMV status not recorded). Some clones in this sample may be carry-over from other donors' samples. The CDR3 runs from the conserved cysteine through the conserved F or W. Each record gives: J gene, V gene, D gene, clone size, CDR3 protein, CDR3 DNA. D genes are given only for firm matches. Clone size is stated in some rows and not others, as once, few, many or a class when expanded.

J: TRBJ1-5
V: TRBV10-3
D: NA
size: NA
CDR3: CAIIPPTGMGGNQPQHF
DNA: TGTGCCATCATTCCGCCTACAGGGATGGGAGGCAATCAGCCCCAGCATTTT

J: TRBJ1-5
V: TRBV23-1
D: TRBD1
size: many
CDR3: CASSQSSRGGKGQPQHF
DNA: TGCGCCAGCAGTCAATCGTCCCGAGGGGGCAAGGGTCAGCCCCAGCATTTT

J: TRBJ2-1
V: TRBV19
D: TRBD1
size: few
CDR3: CASWGQGYNEQFF
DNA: TGTGCCAGTTGGGGACAGGGTTACAATGAGCAGTTCTTC

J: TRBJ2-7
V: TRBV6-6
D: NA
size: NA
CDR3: CASSYSTIGPLNF
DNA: TGTGCCAGCAGTTACTCGACAATCGGACCGCTCAACTTC

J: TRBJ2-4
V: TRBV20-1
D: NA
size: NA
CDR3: CSAGGVAKNIQYF
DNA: TGCAGTGCAGGCGGAGTAGCCAAAAACATTCAGTACTTC

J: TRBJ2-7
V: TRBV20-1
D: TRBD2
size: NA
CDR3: CSVQSWGGEQYF
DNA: TGCAGTGTTCAGAGCTGGGGGGGAGAGCAGTACTTC

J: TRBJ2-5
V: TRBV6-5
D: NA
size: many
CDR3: CASGRIDRKETQYF
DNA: TGTGCCAGCGGCCGAATTGACAGAAAGGAGACCCAGTACTTC

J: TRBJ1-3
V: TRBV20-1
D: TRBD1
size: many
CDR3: CSARTLTGDRNTIYF
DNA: TGCAGTGCTAGAACCCTGACAGGGGATAGAAACACCATATATTTT

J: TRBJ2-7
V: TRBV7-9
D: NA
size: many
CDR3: CASSTKWSPSYEQYF
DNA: TGTGCCAGCAGTACGAAATGGAGCCCCTCCTACGAGCAGTACTTC

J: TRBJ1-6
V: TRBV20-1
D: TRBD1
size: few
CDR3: CSARVGQNSPLHF
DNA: TGCAGTGCTAGAGTGGGACAGAATTCACCCCTCCACTTT

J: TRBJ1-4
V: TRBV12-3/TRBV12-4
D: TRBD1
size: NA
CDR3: CASSSGQASNEKLFF
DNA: TGTGCCAGCAGTTCGGGACAGGCGTCTAATGAAAAACTGTTTTTT

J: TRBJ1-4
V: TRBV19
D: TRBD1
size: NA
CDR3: CASTDRGLEKLFF
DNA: TGTGCCAGTACGGACAGGGGGCTTGAAAAACTGTTTTTT

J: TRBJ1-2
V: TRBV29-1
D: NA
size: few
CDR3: CSVEARLHEAYGYTF
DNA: TGCAGCGTCGAAGCGAGACTTCACGAGGCCTATGGCTACACCTTC

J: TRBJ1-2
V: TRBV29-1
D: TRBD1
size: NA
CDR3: CSVPRQGAQDGYTF
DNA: TGCAGCGTGCCCAGACAGGGGGCTCAGGATGGCTACACCTTC

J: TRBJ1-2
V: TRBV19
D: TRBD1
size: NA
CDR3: CASSIPNPGQGNYGYTF
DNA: TGTGCCAGTAGTATCCCTAATCCGGGACAGGGAAACTATGGCTACACCTTC

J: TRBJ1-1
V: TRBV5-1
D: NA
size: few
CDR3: CASSLAGRDEAFF
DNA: TGCGCCAGCAGCTTGGCCGGGAGAGATGAAGCTTTCTTT

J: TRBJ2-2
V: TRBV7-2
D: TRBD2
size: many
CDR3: CASSLMPGLDTGELFF
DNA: TGTGCCAGCAGCTTAATGCCGGGACTAGATACCGGGGAGCTGTTTTTT

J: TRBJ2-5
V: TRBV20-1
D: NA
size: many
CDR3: CSARGAETQYF
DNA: TGCAGTGCTAGAGGGGCTGAGACCCAGTACTTC

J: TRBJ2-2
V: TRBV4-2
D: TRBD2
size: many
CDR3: CASSQDTLAGRTGELFF
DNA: TGTGCCAGCAGCCAAGATACACTAGCGGGGAGAACCGGGGAGCTGTTTTTT

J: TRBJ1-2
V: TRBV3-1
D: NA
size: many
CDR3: CASSQPVPGRRNYGYTF
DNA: TGTGCCAGCAGCCAACCTGTTCCGGGACGACGCAACTATGGCTACACCTTC

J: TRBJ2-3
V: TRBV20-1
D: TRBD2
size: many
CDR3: CSARGVDGGFTDTQYF
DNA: TGCAGTGCTAGAGGTGTTGACGGGGGGTTCACAGATACGCAGTATTTT

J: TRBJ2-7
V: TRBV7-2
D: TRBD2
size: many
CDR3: CASSLGVSGNYEQYF
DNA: TGTGCCAGCAGCTTAGGTGTTAGCGGGAACTACGAGCAGTACTTC

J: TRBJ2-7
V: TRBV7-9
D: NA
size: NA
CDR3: CASSLVAAAIGDEQYF
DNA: TGTGCCAGCAGCCTCGTAGCAGCGGCAATAGGGGACGAGCAGTACTTC

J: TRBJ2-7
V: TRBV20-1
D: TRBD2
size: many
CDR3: CSASSGAGGPYEQYF
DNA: TGCAGTGCTAGCTCGGGAGCGGGAGGTCCCTACGAGCAGTACTTC

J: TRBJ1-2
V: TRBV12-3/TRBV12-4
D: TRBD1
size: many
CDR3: CASSSPGTGEYGYTF
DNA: TGTGCCAGCAGTTCCCCCGGGACAGGGGAATATGGCTACACCTTC

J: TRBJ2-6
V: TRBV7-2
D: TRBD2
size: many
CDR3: CASSLRTSGRTSGANVLTF
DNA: TGTGCCAGCAGCTTAAGGACTAGCGGGAGGACCTCTGGGGCCAACGTCCTGACTTTC

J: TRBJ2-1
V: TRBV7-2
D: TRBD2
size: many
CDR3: CASSLGLAGVNEQFF
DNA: TGTGCCAGCAGCCTCGGACTAGCGGGAGTTAATGAGCAGTTCTTC

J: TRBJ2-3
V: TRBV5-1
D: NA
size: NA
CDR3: CASSSGRFTSTTDTQYF
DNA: TGCGCCAGCAGTTCGGGCCGGTTCACTAGCACAACAGATACGCAGTATTTT

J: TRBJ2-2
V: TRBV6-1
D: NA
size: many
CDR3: CASYLGQNTGELFF
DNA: TGTGCCAGCTACCTTGGACAGAACACCGGGGAGCTGTTTTTT

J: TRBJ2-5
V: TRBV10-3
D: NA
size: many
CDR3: CAISAVQNQETQYF
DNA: TGTGCCATCTCGGCCGTCCAAAATCAAGAGACCCAGTACTTC

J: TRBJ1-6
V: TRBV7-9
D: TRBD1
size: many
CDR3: CASSPDRGLFPLHF
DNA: TGTGCCAGCAGCCCGGACAGGGGGCTCTTTCCCCTCCACTTT

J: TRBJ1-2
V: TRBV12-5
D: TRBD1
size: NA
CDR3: CASGSGQGYGYTF
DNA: TGTGCTAGTGGGTCGGGACAGGGGTATGGCTACACCTTC

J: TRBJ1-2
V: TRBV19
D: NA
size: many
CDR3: CASSRRDYGYTF
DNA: TGTGCCAGTAGCCGGAGGGACTATGGCTACACCTTC

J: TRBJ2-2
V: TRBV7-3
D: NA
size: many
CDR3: CASSPGHNTGELFF
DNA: TGTGCCAGCAGCCCGGGGCATAACACCGGGGAGCTGTTTTTT

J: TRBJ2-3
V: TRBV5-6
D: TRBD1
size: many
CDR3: CASSLAGTGVPATDTQYF
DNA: TGTGCCAGCAGCTTGGCCGGGACAGGGGTCCCCGCCACAGATACGCAGTATTTT

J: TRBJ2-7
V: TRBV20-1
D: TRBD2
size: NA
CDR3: CSARTLAGGSYEQYF
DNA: TGCAGTGCTAGAACACTAGCGGGAGGTTCCTACGAGCAGTACTTC

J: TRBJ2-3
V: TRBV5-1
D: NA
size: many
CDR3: CASTLQGADTQYF
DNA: TGCGCCAGCACTCTACAGGGAGCAGATACGCAGTATTTT

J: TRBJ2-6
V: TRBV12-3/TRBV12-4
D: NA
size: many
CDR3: CASSFGAGRNRISGANVLTF
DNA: TGTGCCAGCAGTTTTGGGGCGGGACGGAACCGAATCTCTGGGGCCAACGTCCTGACTTTC

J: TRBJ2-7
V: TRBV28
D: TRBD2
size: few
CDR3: CASSLPLSTSGSLGEQYF
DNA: TGTGCCAGCAGTCTGCCGCTTTCGACTAGCGGGAGTCTGGGCGAGCAGTACTTC

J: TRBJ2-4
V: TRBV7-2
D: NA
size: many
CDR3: CASSPARGNIQYF
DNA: TGTGCCAGCAGCCCCGCCCGAGGGAACATTCAGTACTTC

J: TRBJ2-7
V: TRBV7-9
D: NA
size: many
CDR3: CASSPGVASSSYEQYF
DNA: TGTGCCAGCAGCCCCGGGGTAGCCTCATCTTCCTACGAGCAGTACTTC

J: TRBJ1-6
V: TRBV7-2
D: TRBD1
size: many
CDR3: CASSKTGENSPLHF
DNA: TGTGCCAGCAGCAAGACAGGGGAAAATTCACCCCTCCACTTT

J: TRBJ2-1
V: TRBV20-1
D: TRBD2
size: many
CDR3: CSARDWTVAGGGGTNNEQFF
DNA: TGCAGTGCTAGAGACTGGACAGTAGCGGGAGGCGGCGGCACAAACAATGAGCAGTTCTTC

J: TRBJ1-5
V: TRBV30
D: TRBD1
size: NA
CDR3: CAWSTGVSNQPQHF
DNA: TGTGCCTGGAGCACAGGGGTTAGCAATCAGCCCCAGCATTTT

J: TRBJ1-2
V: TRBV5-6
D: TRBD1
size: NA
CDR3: CASSKGTGYRNYGYTF
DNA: TGTGCCAGCAGTAAAGGGACAGGGTACAGAAACTATGGCTACACCTTC

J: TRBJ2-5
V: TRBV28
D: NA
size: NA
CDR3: CASSLRSGLQETQYF
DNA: TGTGCCAGCAGTTTACGCAGCGGTCTCCAAGAGACCCAGTACTTC

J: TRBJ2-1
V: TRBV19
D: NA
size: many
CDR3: CASSTPRTRNEQFF
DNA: TGTGCCAGTAGTACCCCGAGGACGCGCAATGAGCAGTTCTTC

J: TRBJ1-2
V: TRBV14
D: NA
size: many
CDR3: CASSPGRTYGYTF
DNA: TGTGCCAGCAGCCCCGGGAGGACGTATGGCTACACCTTC